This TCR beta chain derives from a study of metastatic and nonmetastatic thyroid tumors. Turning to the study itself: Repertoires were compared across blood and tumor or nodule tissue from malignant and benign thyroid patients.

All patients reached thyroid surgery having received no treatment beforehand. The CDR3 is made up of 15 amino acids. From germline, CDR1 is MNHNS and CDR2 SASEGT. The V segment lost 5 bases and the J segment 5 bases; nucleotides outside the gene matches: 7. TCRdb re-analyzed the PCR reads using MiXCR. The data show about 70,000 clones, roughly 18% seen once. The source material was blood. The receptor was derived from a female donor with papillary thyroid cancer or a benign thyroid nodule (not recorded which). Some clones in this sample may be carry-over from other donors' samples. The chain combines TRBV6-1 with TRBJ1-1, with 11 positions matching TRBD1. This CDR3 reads CASSSRTGGRTEAFF. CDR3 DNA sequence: TGTGCCAGCAGTTCCCGGACAGGGGGCCGGACTGAAGCTTTCTTT.